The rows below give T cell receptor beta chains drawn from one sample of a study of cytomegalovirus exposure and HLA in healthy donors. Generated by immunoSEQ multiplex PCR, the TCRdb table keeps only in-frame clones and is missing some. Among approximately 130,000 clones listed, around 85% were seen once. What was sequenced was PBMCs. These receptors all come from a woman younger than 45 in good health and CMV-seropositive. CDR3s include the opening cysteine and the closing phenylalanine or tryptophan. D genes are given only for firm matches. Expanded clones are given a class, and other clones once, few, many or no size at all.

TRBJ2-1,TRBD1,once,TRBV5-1,CASSLVGQGSYNEQFF,TGCGCCAGCAGCTTGGTTGGACAGGGCTCCTACAATGAGCAGTTCTTC
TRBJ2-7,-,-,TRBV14,CASSRGPGLSRYEQYF,TGTGCCAGCAGCCGGGGGCCGGGACTATCCCGTTACGAGCAGTACTTC
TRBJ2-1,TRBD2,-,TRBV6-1,CASSEVSGGVNEQFF,TGTGCCAGCAGTGAAGTGAGCGGGGGGGTCAATGAGCAGTTCTTC
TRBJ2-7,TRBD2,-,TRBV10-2,CASIEGLAGSYEQYF,TGCGCCAGCATCGAGGGACTAGCGGGATCCTACGAGCAGTACTTC
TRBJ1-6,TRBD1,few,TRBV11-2,CASRTWGQGLSSYNSPLHF,TGTGCCAGCAGAACTTGGGGACAGGGGCTTAGCTCCTATAATTCACCCCTCCACTTT
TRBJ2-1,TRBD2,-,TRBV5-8,CASSFGGGNEQFF,TGTGCCAGCAGCTTCGGGGGGGGGAATGAGCAGTTCTTC
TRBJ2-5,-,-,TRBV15,CATSRIVSQETQYF,TGTGCCACCAGCAGAATAGTCTCCCAAGAGACCCAGTACTTC
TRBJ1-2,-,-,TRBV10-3,CAISGTFNYGYTF,TGTGCCATCAGTGGGACATTTAACTATGGCTACACCTTC
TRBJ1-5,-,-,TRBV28,CASSPGLPNQPQHF,TGTGCCAGCAGCCCAGGATTACCCAATCAGCCCCAGCATTTT
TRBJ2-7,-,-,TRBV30,CACGDYEQYF,TGTGCCTGCGGGGACTACGAGCAGTACTTC
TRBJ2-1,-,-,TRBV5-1,CASSFGHPSSYNEQFF,TGCGCCAGCAGCTTTGGACACCCGAGCTCCTACAATGAGCAGTTCTTC
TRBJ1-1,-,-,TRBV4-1,CASSQGGRGNNEAFF,TGCGCCAGCAGCCAAGGAGGGAGGGGTAACAATGAAGCTTTCTTT
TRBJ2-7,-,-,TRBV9,CASRTREAGSEQYF,TGTGCCAGCAGGACCAGGGAGGCAGGGTCCGAGCAGTACTTC
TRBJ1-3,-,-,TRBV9,CASRSYSGNTIYF,TGTGCCAGCCGCTCCTACTCTGGAAACACCATATATTTT
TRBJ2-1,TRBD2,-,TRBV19,CATSTQISLLAVGGEQFF,TGTGCCACTTCAACTCAGATCAGCTTACTAGCGGTAGGAGGTGAGCAGTTCTTC
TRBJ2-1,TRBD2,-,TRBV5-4,CASSGGLAGLEEQFF,TGTGCCAGCAGCGGGGGACTAGCGGGATTAGAAGAGCAGTTCTTC
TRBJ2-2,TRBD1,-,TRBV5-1,CASSPYRQGRNTGELFF,TGCGCCAGCAGCCCTTACCGACAGGGGCGGAACACCGGGGAGCTGTTTTTT
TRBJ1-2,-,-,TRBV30,CAWSVRPLGGRGHYTF,TGTGCCTGGAGTGTACGACCCCTGGGGGGGCGCGGCCACTACACCTTT
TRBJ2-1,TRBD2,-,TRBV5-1,CASSLDVPGLAKIDEQFF,TGCGCCAGCAGCTTGGACGTACCGGGACTAGCGAAGATTGATGAGCAGTTCTTC
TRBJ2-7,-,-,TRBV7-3,CASSSPIESDEQYF,TGTGCCAGCAGCTCCCCTATCGAGAGCGACGAGCAGTACTTC
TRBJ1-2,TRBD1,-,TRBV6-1,CASSWTGGGGSGYTF,TGTGCCAGCAGTTGGACAGGGGGCGGCGGAAGTGGCTACACCTTC
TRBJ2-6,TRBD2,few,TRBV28,CASSVGGEAGANVLTF,TGTGCCAGCAGCGTTGGGGGGGAGGCTGGGGCCAACGTCCTGACTTTC
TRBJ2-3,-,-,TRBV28,CASRPSTLTDTQYF,TGTGCCAGCCGCCCCTCTACCCTCACAGATACGCAGTATTTT